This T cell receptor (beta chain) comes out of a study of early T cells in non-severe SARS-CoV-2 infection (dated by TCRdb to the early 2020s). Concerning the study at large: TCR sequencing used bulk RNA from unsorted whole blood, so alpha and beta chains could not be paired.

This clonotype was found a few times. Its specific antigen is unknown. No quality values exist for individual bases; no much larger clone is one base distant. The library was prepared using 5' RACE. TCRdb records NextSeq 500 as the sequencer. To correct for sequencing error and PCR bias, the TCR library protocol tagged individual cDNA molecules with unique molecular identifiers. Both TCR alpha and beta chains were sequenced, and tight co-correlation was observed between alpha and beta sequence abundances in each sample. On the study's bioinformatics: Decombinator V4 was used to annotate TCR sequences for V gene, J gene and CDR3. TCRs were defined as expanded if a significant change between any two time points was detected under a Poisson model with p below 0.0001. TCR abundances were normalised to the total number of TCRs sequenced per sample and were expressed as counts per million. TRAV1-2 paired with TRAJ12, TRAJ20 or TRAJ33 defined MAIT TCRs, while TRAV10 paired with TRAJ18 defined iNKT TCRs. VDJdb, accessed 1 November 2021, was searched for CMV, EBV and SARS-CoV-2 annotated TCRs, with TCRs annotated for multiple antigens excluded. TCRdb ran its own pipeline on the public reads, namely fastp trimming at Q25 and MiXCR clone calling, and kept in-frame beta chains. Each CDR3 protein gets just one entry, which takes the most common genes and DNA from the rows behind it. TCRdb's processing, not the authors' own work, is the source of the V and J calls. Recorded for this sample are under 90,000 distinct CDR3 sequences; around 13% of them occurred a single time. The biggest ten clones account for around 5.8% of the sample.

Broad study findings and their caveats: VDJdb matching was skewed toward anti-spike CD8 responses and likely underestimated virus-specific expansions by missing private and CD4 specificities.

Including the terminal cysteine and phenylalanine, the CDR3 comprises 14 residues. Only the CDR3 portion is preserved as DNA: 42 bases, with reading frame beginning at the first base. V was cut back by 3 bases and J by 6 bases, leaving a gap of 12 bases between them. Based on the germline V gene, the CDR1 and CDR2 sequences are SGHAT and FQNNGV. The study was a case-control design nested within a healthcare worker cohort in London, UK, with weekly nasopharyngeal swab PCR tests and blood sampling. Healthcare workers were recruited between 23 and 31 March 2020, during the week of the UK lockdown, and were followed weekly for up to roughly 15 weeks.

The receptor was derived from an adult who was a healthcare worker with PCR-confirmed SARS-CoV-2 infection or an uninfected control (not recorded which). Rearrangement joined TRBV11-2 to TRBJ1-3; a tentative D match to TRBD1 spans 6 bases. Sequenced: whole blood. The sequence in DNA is TGTGCCAGCAGCTTGGACAGTACTGAAAACACCATATATTTT. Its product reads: CASSLDSTENTIYF. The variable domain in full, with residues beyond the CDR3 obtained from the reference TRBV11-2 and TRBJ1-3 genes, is EAGVAQSPRYKIIEKRQSVAFWCNPISGHATLYWYQQILGQGPKLLIQFQNNGVVDDSQLPKDRFSAERLKGVDSTLKIQPAKLEDSAVYLCASSLDSTENTIYFGEGSWLTVV.